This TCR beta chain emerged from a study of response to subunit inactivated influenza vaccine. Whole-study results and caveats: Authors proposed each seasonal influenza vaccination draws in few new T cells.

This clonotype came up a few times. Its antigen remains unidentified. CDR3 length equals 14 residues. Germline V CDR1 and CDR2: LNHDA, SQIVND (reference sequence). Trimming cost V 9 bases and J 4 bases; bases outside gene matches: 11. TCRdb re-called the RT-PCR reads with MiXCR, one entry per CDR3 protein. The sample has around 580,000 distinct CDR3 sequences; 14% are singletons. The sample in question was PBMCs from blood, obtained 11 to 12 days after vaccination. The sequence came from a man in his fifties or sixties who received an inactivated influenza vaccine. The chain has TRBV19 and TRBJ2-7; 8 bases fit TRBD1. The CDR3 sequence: CASHSQGARYEQYF. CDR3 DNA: TGTGCCAGCCACAGTCAGGGGGCGCGGTACGAGCAGTACTTC. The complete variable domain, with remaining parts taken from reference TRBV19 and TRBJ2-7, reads DGGITQSPKYLFRKEGQNVTLSCEQNLNHDAMYWYRQDPGQGLRLIYYSQIVNDFQKGDIAEGYSVSREKKESFPLTVTSAQKNPTAFYLCASHSQGARYEQYFGPGTRLTVT.